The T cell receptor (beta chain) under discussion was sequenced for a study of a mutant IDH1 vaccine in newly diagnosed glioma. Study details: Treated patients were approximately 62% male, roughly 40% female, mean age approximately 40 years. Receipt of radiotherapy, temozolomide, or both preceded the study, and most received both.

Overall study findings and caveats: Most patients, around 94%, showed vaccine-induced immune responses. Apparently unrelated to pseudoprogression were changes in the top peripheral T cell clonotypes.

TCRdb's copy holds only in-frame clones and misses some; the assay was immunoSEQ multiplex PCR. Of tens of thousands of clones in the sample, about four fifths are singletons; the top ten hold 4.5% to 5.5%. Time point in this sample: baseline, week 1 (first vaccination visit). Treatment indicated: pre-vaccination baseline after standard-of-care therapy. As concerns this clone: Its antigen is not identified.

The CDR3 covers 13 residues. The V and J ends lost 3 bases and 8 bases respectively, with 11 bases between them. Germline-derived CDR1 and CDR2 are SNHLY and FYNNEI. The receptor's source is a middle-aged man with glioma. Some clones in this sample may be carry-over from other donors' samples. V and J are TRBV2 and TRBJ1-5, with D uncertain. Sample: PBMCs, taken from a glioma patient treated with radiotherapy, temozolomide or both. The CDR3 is CASSDGLSKPQHF. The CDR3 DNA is TGTGCCAGCAGTGATGGGCTATCTAAGCCCCAGCATTTT. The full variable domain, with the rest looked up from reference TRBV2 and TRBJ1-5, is EPEVTQTPSHQVTQMGQEVILRCVPISNHLYFYWYRQILGQKVEFLVSFYNNEISEKSEIFDDQFSVERPDGSNFTLKIRSTKLEDSAMYFCASSDGLSKPQHFGDGTRLSIL.